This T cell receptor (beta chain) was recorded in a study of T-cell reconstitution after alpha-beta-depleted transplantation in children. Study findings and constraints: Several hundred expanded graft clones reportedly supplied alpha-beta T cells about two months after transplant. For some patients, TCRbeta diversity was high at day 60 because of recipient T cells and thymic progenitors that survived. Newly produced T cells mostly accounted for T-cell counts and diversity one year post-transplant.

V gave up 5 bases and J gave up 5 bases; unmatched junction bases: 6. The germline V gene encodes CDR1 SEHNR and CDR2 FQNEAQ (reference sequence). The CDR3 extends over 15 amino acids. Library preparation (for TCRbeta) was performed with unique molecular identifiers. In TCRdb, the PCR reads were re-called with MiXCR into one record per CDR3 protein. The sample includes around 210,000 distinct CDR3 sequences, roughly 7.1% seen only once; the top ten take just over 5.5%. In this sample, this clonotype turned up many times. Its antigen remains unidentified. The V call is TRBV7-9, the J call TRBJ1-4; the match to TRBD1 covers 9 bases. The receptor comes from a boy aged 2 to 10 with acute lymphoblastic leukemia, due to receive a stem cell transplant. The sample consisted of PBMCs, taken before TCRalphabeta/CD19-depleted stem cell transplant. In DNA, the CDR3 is TGTGCCAGCAGCCCCCCGGGACAGGGAAATGAAAAACTGTTTTTT. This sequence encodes CASSPPGQGNEKLFF.